The rows below give T cell receptor beta chains drawn from one sample of a study of OX40 agonist ivuxolimab in advanced cancers. Some clones are missing from TCRdb's copy, which holds only in-frame ones; the method was immunoSEQ multiplex PCR. The table lists roughly 100,000 clones, roughly 90% of them singletons. The sample here was CD4+ or CD8+ T cells sorted from blood, taken in a trial of the OX40 agonist ivuxolimab. These receptors came from an adult with an advanced solid tumor such as melanoma, head and neck, liver or kidney cancer. The conserved cysteine and the conserved F or W are not part of the CDR3 here. D genes are given only for firm matches. Clone sizes are given selectively: once, few, many, or a class where the clone is expanded.

j_call	v_call	d_call	clone_size	cdr3_aa
TRBJ2-5	TRBV5-1	TRBD2	few	ASRLAGRVETQY
TRBJ1-3	TRBV13	NA	NA	ASSLGRGRTGNTIY
TRBJ1-5	TRBV5-8	TRBD1	NA	ASSLHEGAPYSNQPQH
TRBJ2-5	TRBV27	NA	NA	ASSPNGQHGETQY
TRBJ2-5	TRBV6-6	TRBD1	NA	ASGKPGQGKETQY
TRBJ1-2	TRBV7-2	TRBD1	NA	ASSFRQGGSYGYT
TRBJ1-4	TRBV28	NA	NA	ASSPGLPEKLF
TRBJ1-1	TRBV4-2	NA	NA	ASSQGVGGEAF
TRBJ2-2	TRBV9	NA	NA	ASSSGAANTGELF
TRBJ2-2	TRBV4-2	TRBD1	NA	ASSQDRTGGSGELF
TRBJ1-1	TRBV27	NA	NA	ASRSSGRNTEAF
TRBJ1-5	TRBV7-8	NA	NA	ASSLDQGPSQPQH
TRBJ1-5	TRBV19	NA	NA	ASSIGNQPQH
TRBJ2-1	TRBV7-2	TRBD1	NA	ASSLDRGSYNEQF
TRBJ2-3	TRBV5-5	NA	once	ASSLVGPTTDTQY
TRBJ1-2	TRBV2	NA	NA	ASSTQGLQGGYT
TRBJ2-3	TRBV30	NA	NA	ACDRASADTQY
TRBJ1-1	TRBV5-1	NA	NA	ASSEMGARGTEAF
TRBJ1-1	TRBV19	NA	NA	ASSIEMGLNGEAF
TRBJ1-3	TRBV13	TRBD1	NA	ASSGQGLGGNTIY